This T cell receptor beta chain was sequenced in a study of technical replicates of blood from several donors. Repertoires were generated with immunoSEQ multiplex PCR, while TCRdb's copy carries only in-frame clones and drops some. The table shows 70,000 to 95,000 clones, with roughly 92% occurring only once. This CDR3 region has 13 residues. The germline V gene has CDR1 SGHTA and CDR2 FQGTGA. Trimming removed 4 bases at V and 4 bases at J, with 10 bases between. This clone was seen just once. This sequence joins TRBV7-3 and TRBJ1-1, with D possibly matching TRBD1 (6 bases). Sequencing was done on a sample of T cells isolated from PBMCs. The sequence came from a human donor in good health. CDR3 sequence (DNA): TGTGCCAGCAGCTCCGGACAGTCCACTGAAGCTTTCTTT. It encodes CASSSGQSTEAFF.